The T cell receptor (beta chain) described here comes from a study of T cells in narcolepsy. Germline loops: CDR1 MNHNY, CDR2 SVGAGI (reference sequence). The CDR3 length is 15 residues. V shed 5 bases and J shed 6 bases, with 17 bases lying between them. Sequenced by immunoSEQ multiplex PCR; TCRdb stores in-frame clones only, minus some. Here the sample spans around 15,000 clones, 65% to 90% being singletons. The chain carries TRBV6-6 and TRBJ2-1, with a possible D match to TRBD2 (6 bases). The sequence was collected from a human donor in good health. Sequenced material: memory (CD45RA-) CD4+ T cells from blood. CDR3: CASSAWAGLRNEQFF. Here the CDR3 DNA reads TGTGCCAGCAGTGCTTGGGCGGGACTCCGCAATGAGCAGTTCTTC.